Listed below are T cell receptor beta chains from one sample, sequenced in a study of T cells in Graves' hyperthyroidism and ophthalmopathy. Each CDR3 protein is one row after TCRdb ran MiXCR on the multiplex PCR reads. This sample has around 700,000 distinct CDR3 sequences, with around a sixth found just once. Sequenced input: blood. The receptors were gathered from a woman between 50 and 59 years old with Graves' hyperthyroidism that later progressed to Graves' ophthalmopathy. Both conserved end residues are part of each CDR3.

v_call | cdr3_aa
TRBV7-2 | CASSTRRGRFYNEQFF
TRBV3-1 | CASSHGTKAFF
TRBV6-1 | CASSDGTYEQYF
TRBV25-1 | CASSDQGTGRHNEQFF
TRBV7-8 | CASSLVGQVNEKLFF
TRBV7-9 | CASSSSGGKAKNIQYF
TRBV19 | CASSITNQETQYF
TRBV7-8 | CASTQIGSNRVSSPLHF
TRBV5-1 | CASSFFGSAGANVLTF
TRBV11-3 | CASSARTSGGVNEQFF
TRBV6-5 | CASSYYRGPDTEAFF
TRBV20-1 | CSARDREVEQYF
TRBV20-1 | CSAPRDRLPLGDEKLFF
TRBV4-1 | CASSQVTVQGNEKLFF
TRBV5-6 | CASSPNSNHRDAEAFF
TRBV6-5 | CASSYSGGADPQHF
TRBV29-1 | CSVEPRGANTEAFF
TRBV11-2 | CASSLERTGSCTF
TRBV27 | CASSFEQGIQPQHF
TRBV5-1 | CASSLVPGQVPSSGNTIYF
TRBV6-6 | CASSYPRESNQPQHF
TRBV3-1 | CASSPMRGSHTGELFF
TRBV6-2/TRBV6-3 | CASSLTGKNSNQPQHF
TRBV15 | CATSTGGTVNQPQHF
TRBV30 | CAWSTDRGWTEAFF
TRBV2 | CASTNTGGFNEQFF
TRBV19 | CASRKGTWDQPQHF
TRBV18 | CASSPSEGGGETQYF
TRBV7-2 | CASSFSTGGNSPLHF
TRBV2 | CASSAGRARETQYF
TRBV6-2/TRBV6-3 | CASSYSLGQGQDQPQHF
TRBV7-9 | CASTPLDLVLRDTQYF
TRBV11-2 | CASSSRTSVETQYF
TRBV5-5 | CASSVRDSMRDTQYF
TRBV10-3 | CAIRPGQGAEYEQYF
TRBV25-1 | CASSALLHNEQFF
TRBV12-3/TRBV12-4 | CASSLALKLAGLVDTQYF
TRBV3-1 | CASSQRAGSYNEQFF
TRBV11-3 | CASSPRTSGGGNEQFF
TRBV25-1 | CASSEPGLGIHEQYF
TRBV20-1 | CSALRTGRGTEAFF
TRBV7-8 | CASSSAWDLNTEAFF
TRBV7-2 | CASTYPIAGNTYNEQFF
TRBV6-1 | CASSNGLADTDTQYF
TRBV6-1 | CASSQNRDRGNVQPQHF
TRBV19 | CASRASRANVLTF
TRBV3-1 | CASSQGGGLMNTEAFF
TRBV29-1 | CSVEGQGLHNEQFF
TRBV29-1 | CSVETRNYSDTQYF
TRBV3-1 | CASSPNREVNSPLHF
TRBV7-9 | CASSLPGSGELFF
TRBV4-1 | CASSAGQGGQPQHF
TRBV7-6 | CASSSLGTTDTQYF
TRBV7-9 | CASSLDSGYTGELFF
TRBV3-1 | CASSTYSQADTEAFF
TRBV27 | CASSPGTLHETQYF
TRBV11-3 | CASSLTGQGVLRELFF